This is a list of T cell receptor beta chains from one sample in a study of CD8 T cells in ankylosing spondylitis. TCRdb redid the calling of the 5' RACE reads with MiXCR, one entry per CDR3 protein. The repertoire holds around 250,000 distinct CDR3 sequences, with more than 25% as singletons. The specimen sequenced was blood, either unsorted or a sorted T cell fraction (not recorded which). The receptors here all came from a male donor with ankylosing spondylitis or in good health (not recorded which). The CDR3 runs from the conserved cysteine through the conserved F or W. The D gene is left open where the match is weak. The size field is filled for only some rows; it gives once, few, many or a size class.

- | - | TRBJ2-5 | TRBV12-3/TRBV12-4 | CASSLSTGVETQYF | TGTGCCAGCAGTTTATCCACGGGAGTAGAGACCCAGTACTTC
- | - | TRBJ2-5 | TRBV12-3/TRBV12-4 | CASRMLAAETQYF | TGTGCCAGCAGGATGCTAGCTGCCGAGACCCAGTACTTC
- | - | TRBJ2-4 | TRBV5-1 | CASSSIEGKNIQYF | TGCGCCAGCAGCTCGATCGAGGGCAAAAACATTCAGTACTTC
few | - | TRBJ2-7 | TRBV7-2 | CASSNRLVPYEQYF | TGTGCCAGCAGCAACCGACTAGTCCCATACGAGCAGTACTTC
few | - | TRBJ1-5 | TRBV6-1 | CASSEGQVRNQPQHF | TGTGCCAGCAGTGAAGGGCAAGTACGAAATCAGCCCCAGCATTTT
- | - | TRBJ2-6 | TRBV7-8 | CASSLVPGFGANVLTF | TGTGCCAGCAGCTTAGTCCCAGGGTTTGGGGCCAACGTCCTGACTTTC
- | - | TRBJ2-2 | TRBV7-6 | CASSLAPGSTGELFF | TGTGCCAGCAGCTTAGCCCCGGGATCCACCGGGGAGCTGTTTTTT
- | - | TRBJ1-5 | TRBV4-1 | CASSQAHSGGAWQPQHF | TGCGCCAGCAGCCAAGCCCATTCCGGGGGGGCTTGGCAGCCCCAGCATTTT
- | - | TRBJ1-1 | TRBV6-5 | CASSYGTMNTEAFF | TGTGCCAGCAGTTACGGGACTATGAACACTGAAGCTTTCTTT
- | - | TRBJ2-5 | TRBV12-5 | CASGLVNRPGNQETQYF | TGTGCTAGTGGTTTGGTAAATCGTCCGGGGAACCAAGAGACCCAGTACTTC
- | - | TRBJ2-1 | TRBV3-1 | CASSQDWGTYNEQFF | TGTGCCAGCAGCCAAGATTGGGGGACTTACAATGAGCAGTTCTTC